The 12 T cell receptor beta chains presented below share a single source sample, sequenced in a study of blood T cell repertoires in COVID-19. Produced via immunoSEQ multiplex PCR; TCRdb's table is partial and in-frame only. Among around 200,000 clones listed, just under 90% were seen once. Material: PBMCs or T cells enriched from blood (not recorded which). The source is a man aged 25-45 years who had recovered from COVID-19.

The rearrangement links TRBV2 to TRBJ1-5; D remains ambiguous. V lost 7 bases and J 4 bases, leaving 8 bases between the germline ends. CDR1 is SNHLY, CDR2 FYNNEI, per germline. The CDR3 spans 12 residues. The CDR3 is CASKRGNQPQHF. CDR3 sequence (DNA): TGTGCCAGCAAAAGAGGGAATCAGCCCCAGCATTTT.

Details on this clone: The same CDR3 is also encoded by other DNA sequences in this sample. The chain links TRBV19 to TRBJ1-5; TRBD1 aligns across 7 bases. Trimming took 3 bases from V and 2 from J; bases not matched to a gene: 1. The CDR3 totals 14 residues. The germline V gene has CDR1 LNHDA and CDR2 SQIVND (reference sequence). DNA for the CDR3: TGTGCCAGTAGTATTGGGACAGGCAATCAGCCCCAGCATTTT. Protein sequence: CASSIGTGNQPQHF.

The chain carries TRBV27 and TRBJ1-1; TRBD1 is a possible D gene (6 bases). Between the trimmed V and J ends, which lost 2 bases and 4 bases, there was a span of 8 bases. The CDR3 runs 13 residues. CDR1 is MNHEY and CDR2 is SMNVEV in the germline V gene (reference sequence). Here the CDR3 reads CASSLTRGTEAFF. The CDR3 DNA reads TGTGCCAGCAGTTTAACCAGGGGCACTGAAGCTTTCTTT.

This chain links TRBV19 with TRBJ2-1; 10 bases fit TRBD2. Per the germline V gene, CDR1 is LNHDA and CDR2 is SQIVND (reference sequence). The CDR3 covers 15 residues. V lost 4 bases and J lost 4; bases outside the gene matches: 4. CDR3 nucleotides: TGTGCCAGTAGTACGGGTAGCGGGAGGTACAATGAGCAGTTCTTC. Its translation is CASSTGSGRYNEQFF.

V is TRBV27 and J is TRBJ2-5; D unresolved. The V end lost 5 bases, the J end lost 5 bases, and 18 bases lay between the germline ends. Germline lookup yields CDR1 MNHEY and CDR2 SMNVEV (reference sequence). CDR3 size: 15 residues. The CDR3 sequence: CASSRLGPWAETQYF. The DNA of the CDR3 is TGTGCCAGCAGTAGATTGGGCCCCTGGGCGGAGACCCAGTACTTC.

The rearrangement links TRBV6-6 to TRBJ1-4; TRBD1 is a possible D gene (6 bases). Germline CDR1 reads MNHNY; CDR2 reads SVGAGI (reference sequence). V was cut by 4 bases and J by 0 bases, with 9 bases left in between. The CDR3 spans 15 residues. CDR3 sequence reads: CASSSGTTTNEKLFF. The CDR3 region has the DNA TGTGCCAGCAGTTCCGGGACAACAACTAATGAAAAACTGTTTTTT.

V usage is TRBV5-4 and J usage is TRBJ2-7; the D gene is possibly TRBD1 (5 bases). This CDR3 has 14 residues. With 0 bases removed from V and 2 bases from J, the gap between germline ends came to 9 bases. Germline CDR1 is SGHNT and CDR2 is YYREEE (reference sequence). In DNA, the CDR3 is TGTGCCAGCAGCTTGGTGCCAGGGACCTACGAGCAGTACTTC. Its translation is CASSLVPGTYEQYF.

In DNA, the CDR3 is TGTGCCAGCAAGAGACAGGGCAACACTGAAGCTTTCTTT. Its protein is CASKRQGNTEAFF. The chain uses TRBV12-3 or TRBV12-4 and TRBJ1-1; 7 nucleotides line up with TRBD1. This CDR3 comprises 13 residues. V shed 7 bases and J 2 bases; nucleotides not matched to a gene: 4.

V usage is TRBV10-1 and J usage is TRBJ2-7; 10 nucleotides agree with TRBD2. This CDR3 region has 17 residues. Germline loops: CDR1 WNHNN, CDR2 SYGVQD (reference sequence). After removal of 1 base from V and 1 base from J, the junction contained 7 bases not matched to a gene. In DNA form, the CDR3 reads TGCGCCAGCAGTGAGTACCGATCACTAGCGGGATCCTACGAGCAGTACTTC. As protein: CASSEYRSLAGSYEQYF.

The genes are TRBV24-1 and TRBJ2-2; D is possibly TRBD1 (5 bases). Trimming took off 0 bases at V and 0 bases at J, with 10 bases between the two ends. The CDR3 extends over 17 amino acids. CDR1 is KGHDR and CDR2 is SFDVKD in the germline V gene. CDR3 nucleotides: TGTGCCACCAGTGATTTGCCCAGGACATCGAACACCGGGGAGCTGTTTTTT. Translation: CATSDLPRTSNTGELFF.

The chain carries TRBV30 and TRBJ2-7; 8 bases fit TRBD2. The CDR3 covers 14 residues. Germline CDR1 GTSNPN, CDR2 SVGIG (reference sequence). Germline trimming cut 3 bases from V and 3 bases from J; bases unmatched to any gene: 7. The CDR3 nucleotides are TGTGCCTGGAGCCGACGGGGGGGGAGCTACGAGCAGTACTTC. Translation: CAWSRRGGSYEQYF.

V and J are TRBV5-4 and TRBJ2-5; tentative D call: TRBD1 (5 bases). V lost 3 bases and J 4 bases, leaving 16 bases between the germline ends. The CDR3 covers 15 residues. CDR1 is SGHNT, CDR2 YYREEE, per germline (reference sequence). CDR3 amino acids: CASSWGSHTRETQYF. For the CDR3, the DNA is TGTGCCAGCAGCTGGGGCAGCCACACCCGAGAGACCCAGTACTTC.